The 10 T cell receptor beta chains presented below share a single source sample, sequenced in a study of blood T cell repertoires in COVID-19. Generated by immunoSEQ multiplex PCR, the TCRdb table keeps only in-frame clones and is missing some. Of roughly 250,000 clones listed, 88% are singletons. Material for sequencing was peripheral blood. The receptors shown here come from a woman under 40 with acute or convalescent COVID-19.

The rearrangement joins TRBV28 to TRBJ1-1; 8 positions match TRBD1. Trimming removed 7 bases from V and 4 bases from J; junction bases left unmatched: 5. Germline V gene sequence: CDR1 MDHEN, CDR2 SYDVKM. The CDR3 is 13 amino acids. The chain's CDR3 is CASTTGGGTEAFF. The CDR3 coding sequence is TGTGCCAGCACCACAGGGGGTGGCACTGAAGCTTTCTTT.

This chain uses TRBV5-4 with TRBJ1-2, with D possibly being TRBD1 (6 bases). The CDR3 is 15 amino acids. Per the germline V gene, CDR1 is SGHNT and CDR2 is YYREEE (reference sequence). V was shortened by 0 bases and J by 8 bases, with 17 bases between the two germline ends. CDR3 residues: CASSLVRGQSGGYTF. CDR3 in DNA: TGTGCCAGCAGCTTGGTTCGGGGACAAAGTGGAGGCTACACCTTC.

This rearrangement joins TRBV4-3 to TRBJ1-4; D is perhaps TRBD1 (5 bases). V was clipped by 1 base and J by 4 bases, with 13 bases between them. The CDR3 totals 16 residues. The germline V gene has CDR1 LGHNA and CDR2 YSLEER. CDR3 sequence (DNA): TGCGCCAGCAGCCAAGTTGGGTCAGGGTTTAATGAAAAACTGTTTTTT. It specifies CASSQVGSGFNEKLFF.

The chain carries TRBV16 and TRBJ2-2; 8 bases match TRBD2. V lost 1 base, J lost 6 bases, and 7 bases stayed unmatched. In germline, CDR1 is KGHSY, CDR2 FQNENV. This CDR3 is 16 amino acids long. This CDR3 reads CASSQLAGGGSGELFF. CDR3 nucleotide sequence: TGTGCCAGCAGCCAATTGGCGGGAGGCGGTTCCGGGGAGCTGTTTTTT.

The genes are TRBV29-1 and TRBJ2-7; 11 bases map to TRBD2. V trimming: 4 bases; J trimming: 3 bases; junction bases outside the gene matches: 8. This CDR3 has 15 amino acids. Per the germline V gene, CDR1 is SQVTM and CDR2 is ANQGSEA. In DNA form, the CDR3 reads TGCAGCGTTGCACCTACTAGCGGGAGCCGCTACGAGCAGTACTTC. Encoded protein: CSVAPTSGSRYEQYF.

The V gene is TRBV11-3, the J gene TRBJ2-1, with 9 nucleotides matching TRBD2. This CDR3 is 19 amino acids long. The V gene's germline CDR1 is SGHNT and CDR2 YENEEA. V was clipped by 5 bases and J by 0 bases; unmatched bases: 14. The CDR3 DNA reads as TGTGCCAGCAGCCCCACTAGCGGGTGGGCTCTACCCTCCTACAATGAGCAGTTCTTC. This translates into CASSPTSGWALPSYNEQFF. Supplemented by reference TRBV11-3 and TRBJ2-1, the full variable domain reads EAGVVQSPRYKIIEKKQPVAFWCNPISGHNTLYWYLQNLGQGPELLIRYENEEAVDDSQLPKDRFSAERLKGVDSTLKIQPAELGDSAVYLCASSPTSGWALPSYNEQFFGPGTRLTVL.

The rearrangement uses TRBV2 and TRBJ2-1, with D possibly TRBD2 on 6 matching bases. V was shortened by 7 bases and J by 8 bases, with 9 bases between the two germline ends. The CDR3 has 11 amino acids. CDR1 is SNHLY and CDR2 is FYNNEI in the germline V gene. Here the CDR3 DNA reads TGTGCCAGCATGACTAGAGATGAGCAGTTCTTC. Protein product: CASMTRDEQFF.

This chain's CDR3 is CASSSTGTGATGELFF. The CDR3 nucleotides read TGCGCCAGCAGCTCCACCGGGACAGGGGCCACCGGGGAGCTGTTTTTT. The J gene is TRBJ2-2, the V gene TRBV5-1; 10 bases agree with TRBD1. CDR1 and CDR2 (germline): SGHRS, YFSETQ. CDR3 length equals 16 residues. The trim removed 3 bases at V and 4 bases at J, leaving 6 bases unmatched.

This clone came up once. V usage is TRBV6-5 and J usage is TRBJ2-7, with TRBD2 matching over 8 bases. V lost 10 bases and J lost 5; bases outside the gene matches: 16. This CDR3 region has 15 residues. The germline V gene encodes CDR1 MNHEY and CDR2 SVGAGI. DNA for the CDR3: TGTGCCACGCTCCCCTCGGGCGGGAGGTTCCACGAGCAGTACTTC. This sequence encodes CATLPSGGRFHEQYF.

The V and J genes are TRBV4-3 and TRBJ1-2, with unresolved D. The CDR3 consists of 13 residues. Deletions cut 1 base from V and 6 bases from J, with 9 bases between. The V gene's germline CDR1 is LGHNA and CDR2 YSLEER. In DNA, the CDR3 is TGCGCCAGCAGCCAAGTTGTGAGTGATGGCTACACCTTC. Translation gives CASSQVVSDGYTF.